These 7 T cell receptor beta chains came from one sample sequenced in a study of T cells in Graves' hyperthyroidism and ophthalmopathy. What was amplified from RNA transcripts were TCR beta CDR3 regions. Researchers ran a first-round RT-PCR on the TCR CDR3 using the HTBI primer set. Via MiXCR, TCRdb re-called the multiplex PCR reads, giving one row per CDR3 protein. The data contain 450,000 to 650,000 distinct CDR3 sequences, approximately 15% of them singletons. Sequencing was done on a sample of blood. The source is a young woman with Graves' ophthalmopathy.

This clonotype was detected many times. This chain joins TRBV15 and TRBJ2-7; D perhaps matches TRBD2 (6 bases). V lost 0 bases, J lost 4 bases, and 19 bases lay in between. The germline CDR1 and CDR2 sequences are LNHNV and YYDKDF (reference sequence). The length of the CDR3 is 17 residues. CDR3 in DNA: TGTGCCACCAGCAGAGATCCCGACCCCAGAGGGAGGTACGAGCAGTACTTC. Its protein is CATSRDPDPRGRYEQYF. Combining the CDR3 with reference TRBV15 and TRBJ2-7 gives the whole variable domain DAMVIQNPRYQVTQFGKPVTLSCSQTLNHNVMYWYQQKSSQAPKLLFHYYDKDFNNEADTPDNFQSRRPNTSFCFLDIRSPGLGDTAMYLCATSRDPDPRGRYEQYFGPGTRLTVT.

This clonotype was detected ten times or more. The rearrangement joins TRBV12-3 or TRBV12-4 to TRBJ1-1; D might be TRBD1 (5 bases). The V end lost 3 bases, the J end lost 4 bases, and 12 bases lay between the germline ends. This CDR3 has 14 residues. CDR3 DNA: TGTGCCAGCAGTTTGCAGGGCATGAGCACTGAAGCTTTCTTT. Protein: CASSLQGMSTEAFF.

The chain is built from TRBV28 and TRBJ2-3; 11 bases are shared with TRBD2. With 6 bases clipped from V and 6 bases from J, the junction kept 11 bases outside the gene matches. CDR1 is MDHEN and CDR2 is SYDVKM in the germline V gene. This CDR3 has 16 residues. The chain's CDR3 is CASSPPSGRTGDTQYF. The CDR3 DNA follows: TGTGCCAGCAGCCCCCCTAGCGGGAGGACCGGGGATACGCAGTATTTT.

This clonotype was found many times. The gene calls are TRBV30 and TRBJ1-2, with D possibly being TRBD1 (5 bases). The germline V gene has CDR1 GTSNPN and CDR2 SVGIG (reference sequence). Trimming stripped 4 bases from V and 3 bases from J, with 21 bases between. The CDR3 has 16 amino acids. Here the CDR3 DNA reads TGTGCCTGGATGCGCAATAGGGGCTCGGAGGACTATGGCTACACCTTC. Its translation: CAWMRNRGSEDYGYTF.

The table lists this clonotype with many counts. V is TRBV7-9 and J is TRBJ2-3, with 11 bases aligning to TRBD2. The J segment lost 1 base and the V segment lost 5 bases, leaving 5 bases of the junction unmatched. Germline CDR1 is SEHNR and CDR2 is FQNEAQ (reference sequence). This CDR3 region has 16 residues. The CDR3 sequence: CASSQGTSGRTDTQYF. The CDR3 DNA reads TGTGCCAGCAGCCAAGGGACTAGCGGCCGCACAGATACGCAGTATTTT.

This clonotype was seen at least ten times. V usage is TRBV7-6 and J usage is TRBJ2-2, with D hard to call. This CDR3 has 15 amino acids. Between the trimmed V and J ends, which lost 3 bases and 1 base, there was a span of 9 bases. Germline V gene lookup returns CDR1 SGHVS and CDR2 FNYEAQ. This chain's CDR3 is CASSFSPENTGELFF. CDR3 nucleotide sequence: TGTGCCAGCAGCTTTTCTCCGGAGAACACCGGGGAGCTGTTTTTT.

V and J are TRBV11-2 and TRBJ2-3, with D perhaps matching TRBD2 (6 bases). Germline values: CDR1 SGHAT, CDR2 FQNNGV. V was trimmed by 9 bases and J by 0 bases, leaving 16 bases between them. This CDR3 is built from 15 residues. The CDR3 bases are TGTGCCAGTCGGCGGGACTCCTCTAGCACAGATACGCAGTATTTT. As protein: CASRRDSSSTDTQYF.